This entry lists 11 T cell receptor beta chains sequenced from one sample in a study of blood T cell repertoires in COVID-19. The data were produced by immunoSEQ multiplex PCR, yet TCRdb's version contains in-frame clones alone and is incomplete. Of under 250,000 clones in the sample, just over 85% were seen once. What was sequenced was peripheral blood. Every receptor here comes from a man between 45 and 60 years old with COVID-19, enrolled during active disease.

In DNA, the CDR3 is TGTGCCAGCTCACCACTCCAGGGAAGATTGGGGAACACTGAAGCTTTCTTT. It specifies CASSPLQGRLGNTEAFF. The rearrangement links TRBV18 to TRBJ1-1, with D perhaps matching TRBD1 (5 bases). The germline V gene has CDR1 KGHSH and CDR2 LQKENI. The CDR3 is 17 residues long. Trimming removed 1 base from V and 1 base from J, with 16 bases in between. Using reference TRBV18 and TRBJ1-1 for the parts outside the CDR3, the full variable domain is NAGVMQNPRHLVRRRGQEARLRCSPMKGHSHVYWYRQLPEEGLKFMVYLQKENIIDESGMPKERFSAEFPKEGPSILRIQQVVRGDSAAYFCASSPLQGRLGNTEAFFGQGTRLTVV.

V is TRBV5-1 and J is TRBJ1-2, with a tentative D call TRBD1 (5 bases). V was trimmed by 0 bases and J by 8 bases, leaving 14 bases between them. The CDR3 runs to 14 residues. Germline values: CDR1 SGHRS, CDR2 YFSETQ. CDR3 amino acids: CASSLAAREGGYTF. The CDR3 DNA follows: TGCGCCAGCAGCTTGGCTGCCAGGGAGGGAGGCTACACCTTC.

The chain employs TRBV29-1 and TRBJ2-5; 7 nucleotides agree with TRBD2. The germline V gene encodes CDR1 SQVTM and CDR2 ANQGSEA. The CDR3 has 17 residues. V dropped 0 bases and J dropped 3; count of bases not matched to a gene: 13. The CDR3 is CSVEDSLQLGREETQYF. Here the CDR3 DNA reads TGCAGCGTTGAAGATTCCCTACAGTTGGGGAGGGAAGAGACCCAGTACTTC.

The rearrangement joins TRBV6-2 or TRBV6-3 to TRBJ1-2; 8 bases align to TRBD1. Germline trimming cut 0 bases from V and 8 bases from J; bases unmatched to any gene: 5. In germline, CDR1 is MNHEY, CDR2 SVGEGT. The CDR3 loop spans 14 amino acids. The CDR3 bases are TGTGCCAGCAGTTACTCCGGACAGGGTCGAGGCTACACCTTC. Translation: CASSYSGQGRGYTF.

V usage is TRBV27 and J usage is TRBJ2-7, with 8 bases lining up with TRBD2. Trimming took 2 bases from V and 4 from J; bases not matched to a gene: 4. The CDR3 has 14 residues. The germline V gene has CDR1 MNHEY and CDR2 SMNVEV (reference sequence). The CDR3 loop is CASSLGTRGYEQYF. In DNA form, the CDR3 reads TGTGCCAGCAGTTTAGGGACTAGGGGTTACGAGCAGTACTTC.

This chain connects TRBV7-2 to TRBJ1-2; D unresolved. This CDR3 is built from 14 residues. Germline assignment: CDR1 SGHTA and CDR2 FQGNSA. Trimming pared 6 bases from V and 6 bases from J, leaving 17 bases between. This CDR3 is CASRLPVVADGYTF. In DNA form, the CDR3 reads TGTGCCAGCAGATTACCCGTGGTAGCCGATGGCTACACCTTC.

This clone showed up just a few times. This CDR3 reads CASSRGQPGMNEQFF. The CDR3 DNA reads TGTGCCAGCAGCCGCGGACAGCCAGGGATGAATGAGCAGTTCTTC. The rearrangement links TRBV3-1 (or the pseudogene TRBV3-2) to TRBJ2-1; D possibly corresponds to TRBD1 (6 bases). Germline V gene lookup returns CDR1 LGHDT and CDR2 YNNKEL (reference sequence). Deletions cut 4 bases from V and 7 bases from J, with 17 bases between. The CDR3 extends over 15 amino acids.

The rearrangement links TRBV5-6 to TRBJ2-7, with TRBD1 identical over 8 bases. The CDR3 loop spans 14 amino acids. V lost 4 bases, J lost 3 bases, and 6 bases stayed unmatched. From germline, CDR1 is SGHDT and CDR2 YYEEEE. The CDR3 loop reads CASSPADRGYEQYF. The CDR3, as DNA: TGTGCCAGCAGCCCCGCCGACAGGGGCTACGAGCAGTACTTC.

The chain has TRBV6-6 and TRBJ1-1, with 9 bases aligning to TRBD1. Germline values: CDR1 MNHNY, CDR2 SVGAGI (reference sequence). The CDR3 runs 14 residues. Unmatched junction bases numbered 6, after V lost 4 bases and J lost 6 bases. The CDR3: CASSSGQGWAEAFF. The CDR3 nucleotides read TGTGCCAGCAGTTCGGGACAGGGTTGGGCTGAAGCTTTCTTT.

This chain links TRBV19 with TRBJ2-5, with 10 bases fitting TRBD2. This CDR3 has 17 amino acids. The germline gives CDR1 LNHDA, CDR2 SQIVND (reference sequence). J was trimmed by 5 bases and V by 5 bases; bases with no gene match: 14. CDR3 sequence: CASSDPYLAGDSETQYF. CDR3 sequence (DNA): TGTGCCAGTAGTGACCCATACCTAGCGGGAGACTCGGAGACCCAGTACTTC.

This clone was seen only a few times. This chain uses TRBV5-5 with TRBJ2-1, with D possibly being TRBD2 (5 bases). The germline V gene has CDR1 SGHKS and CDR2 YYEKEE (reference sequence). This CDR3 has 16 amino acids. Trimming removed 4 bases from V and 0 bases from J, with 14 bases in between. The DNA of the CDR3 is TGTGCCAGCAGCCGAAATTCCGACTACTCCTACAATGAGCAGTTCTTC. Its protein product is CASSRNSDYSYNEQFF.